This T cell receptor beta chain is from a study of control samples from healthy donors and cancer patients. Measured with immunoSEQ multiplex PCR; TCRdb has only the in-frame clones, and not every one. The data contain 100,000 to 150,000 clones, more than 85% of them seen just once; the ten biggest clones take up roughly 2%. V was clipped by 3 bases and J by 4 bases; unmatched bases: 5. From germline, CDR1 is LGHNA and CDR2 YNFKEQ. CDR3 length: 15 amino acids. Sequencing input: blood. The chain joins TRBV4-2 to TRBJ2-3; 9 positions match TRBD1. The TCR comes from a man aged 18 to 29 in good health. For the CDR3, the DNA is TGTGCCAGCAGCCAGCCCGGGACAGGGTCAGATACGCAGTATTTT. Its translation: CASSQPGTGSDTQYF.